Described below is a single T cell receptor beta chain sequence and its context. Its antigen is as yet unknown. Repertoires were generated with immunoSEQ multiplex PCR, while TCRdb's copy carries only in-frame clones and drops some. The sample holds around 2.5 million clones, under 95% seen once. Germline-derived CDR1 and CDR2 are SGHNT and YYREEE (reference sequence). The ends were cut back, 4 bases at V and 8 bases at J, with 25 bases in the middle. CDR3 length equals 16 residues. The sample originates from a study of shared clonotypes between healthy human individuals. Study findings and constraints: Richness estimates generally favored naive over memory subsets. A small donor pool kept down the genetic and exposure-history diversity that was represented.

The TCR was taken from a man aged 18 to 30 in good health. Some clones in this sample may be carry-over from other donors' samples. Source material: naive CD4+ T cells from PBMCs. Subset defined: CD45RA+ positively selected. The chain uses TRBV5-4 and TRBJ2-7; D is perhaps TRBD2 (6 bases). CDR3 amino acids: CASSPFNSGTGVKQYF. The CDR3 region has the DNA TGTGCCAGCAGCCCATTTAATAGCGGAACTGGAGTTAAGCAGTACTTC.